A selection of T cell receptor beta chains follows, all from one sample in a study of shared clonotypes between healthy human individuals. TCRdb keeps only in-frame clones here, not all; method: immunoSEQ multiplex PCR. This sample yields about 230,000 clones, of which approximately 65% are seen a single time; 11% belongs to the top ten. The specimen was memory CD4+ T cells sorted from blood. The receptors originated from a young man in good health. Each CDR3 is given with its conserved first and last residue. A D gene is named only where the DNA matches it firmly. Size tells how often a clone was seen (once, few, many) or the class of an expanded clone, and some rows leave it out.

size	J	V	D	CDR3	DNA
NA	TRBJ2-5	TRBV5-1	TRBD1	CASSLHTGVGETQYF	TGCGCCAGCAGCTTACACACAGGGGTGGGAGAGACCCAGTACTTC
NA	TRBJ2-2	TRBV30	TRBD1	CAWREQGSTGELFF	TGTGCCTGGAGGGAACAGGGGAGCACCGGGGAGCTGTTTTTT
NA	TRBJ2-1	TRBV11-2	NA	CASSFLLHNEQFF	TGTGCCAGCAGCTTTCTTCTCCACAATGAGCAGTTCTTC
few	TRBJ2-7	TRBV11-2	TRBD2	CASSFPTRGTSGAYEQYF	TGTGCCAGCAGCTTCCCGACGAGGGGGACTAGCGGGGCCTACGAGCAGTACTTC
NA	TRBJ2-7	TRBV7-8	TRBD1	CASSVQGQGVFRQYF	TGTGCCAGCAGCGTCCAAGGACAGGGGGTCTTTCGACAGTACTTC
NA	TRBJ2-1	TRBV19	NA	CASTPRIGGASSYNEQFF	TGTGCCAGTACACCCCGGATCGGTGGCGCCAGCTCCTACAATGAGCAGTTCTTC
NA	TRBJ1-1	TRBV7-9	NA	CASSLDQGEGEAFF	TGTGCCAGCAGCTTAGACCAGGGCGAGGGTGAAGCTTTCTTT
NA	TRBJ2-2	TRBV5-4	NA	CASGSVGSGNTGELFF	TGTGCCAGCGGGTCAGTCGGGTCAGGGAACACCGGGGAGCTGTTTTTT
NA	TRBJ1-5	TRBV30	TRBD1	CAWNIQGTQPQHF	TGTGCCTGGAATATACAGGGGACCCAGCCCCAGCATTTT
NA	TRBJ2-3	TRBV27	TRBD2	CASSFLGLAGVADTQYF	TGTGCCAGCAGTTTCCTTGGACTAGCGGGAGTGGCAGATACGCAGTATTTT